Shown below are 7 T cell receptor beta chains from a single sample sequenced in a study of breast tumors, draining lymph nodes, adjacent tissues. One entry per CDR3 protein, called by TCRdb with MiXCR from the multiplex PCR reads. Among approximately 200,000 distinct CDR3 sequences listed, approximately 31% were seen once. Axillary draining lymph nodes of breast cancer patients supplied the node samples. Material for sequencing was axillary lymph node tissue. The receptors were gathered from a female donor with breast cancer. Some clones in this sample may be carry-over from other donors' samples.

This clonotype was detected many times. The genes are TRBV12-3 or TRBV12-4 and TRBJ2-1; 8 bases are a match to TRBD2. CDR3 size: 14 residues. Losses at the gene ends were 7 bases for V and 6 bases for J; bases not matched to a gene: 8. Written as DNA, the CDR3 is TGTGCCAGCACTAAACGGGAGGGAAGCAATGAGCAGTTCTTC. This encodes CASTKREGSNEQFF.

At least ten counts were recorded for this clonotype. The rearrangement joins TRBV5-1 to TRBJ1-2, with no clear D. Trimming removed 3 bases at V and 1 base at J, with 10 bases between. The CDR3 has 14 residues. Per the germline V gene, CDR1 is SGHRS and CDR2 is YFSETQ. CDR3 protein: CASSSRTLNYGYTF. DNA of the CDR3: TGCGCCAGCAGCTCGCGAACCCTTAACTATGGCTACACCTTC.

There are many counts of this clonotype. This sequence joins TRBV2 and TRBJ2-7, with D perhaps assigned TRBD1 or TRBD2 (5 bases each). Germline-derived CDR1 and CDR2 are SNHLY and FYNNEI. V shed 7 bases and J shed 4 bases, with 17 bases lying between them. The CDR3 length is 14 residues. CDR3 in DNA: TGTGCCAGCATGGGGCTACGGGGACCGTACGAGCAGTACTTC. This sequence encodes CASMGLRGPYEQYF. Full variable domain (outside the CDR3, taken from reference TRBV2 and TRBJ2-7): EPEVTQTPSHQVTQMGQEVILRCVPISNHLYFYWYRQILGQKVEFLVSFYNNEISEKSEIFDDQFSVERPDGSNFTLKIRSTKLEDSAMYFCASMGLRGPYEQYFGPGTRLTVT.

This clonotype was detected ten times or more. The junction departs from germline at one end; a sequencing error may be responsible. The chain recombines TRBV2 with TRBJ1-5; D uncertain. The germline V gene has CDR1 SNHLY and CDR2 FYNNEI. The CDR3 extends over 14 amino acids. CDR3 sequence reads: CASREGSGNQPQHF. The DNA of the CDR3 is TGTGCCAGCAGGGAAGGGAGCGGCAATCAGCCCCAGCATTTT.

Comments on this clonotype: A much more abundant neighbour one base away suggests this may be a read error. The genes are TRBV5-4 and TRBJ2-1, with a tentative D call TRBD2 (6 bases). Trimming removed 2 bases at V and 4 bases at J, with 13 bases between. CDR3 length equals 15 residues. From germline, CDR1 is SGHNT and CDR2 YYREEE (reference sequence). CDR3 bases: TGTGCCAGCAGCTTTGGTCCAGCGGGTTACAATGAGCAGTTCTTC. This gives the protein CASSFGPAGYNEQFF.

The V and J genes are TRBV15 and TRBJ1-4; no clear D. The CDR3 has 16 amino acids. Germline V gives CDR1 LNHNV, CDR2 YYDKDF (reference sequence). V dropped 7 bases and J dropped 0 bases, with 15 bases sitting between them. This CDR3 is CATNPWAGSTNEKLFF. The CDR3 nucleotides are TGTGCCACCAACCCCTGGGCGGGGTCAACTAATGAAAAACTGTTTTTT.

This rearrangement joins TRBV9 to TRBJ2-7, with 14 bases lining up with TRBD2. There are 14 residues in the CDR3. The germline CDR1 and CDR2 sequences are SGDLS and YYNGEE. J gave up 5 bases and V 3 bases, and 1 base lay outside the gene matches. CDR3 coding DNA: TGTGCCAGCAGCGCGACTAGCGGGGGGGACGAGCAGTACTTC. Protein: CASSATSGGDEQYF.